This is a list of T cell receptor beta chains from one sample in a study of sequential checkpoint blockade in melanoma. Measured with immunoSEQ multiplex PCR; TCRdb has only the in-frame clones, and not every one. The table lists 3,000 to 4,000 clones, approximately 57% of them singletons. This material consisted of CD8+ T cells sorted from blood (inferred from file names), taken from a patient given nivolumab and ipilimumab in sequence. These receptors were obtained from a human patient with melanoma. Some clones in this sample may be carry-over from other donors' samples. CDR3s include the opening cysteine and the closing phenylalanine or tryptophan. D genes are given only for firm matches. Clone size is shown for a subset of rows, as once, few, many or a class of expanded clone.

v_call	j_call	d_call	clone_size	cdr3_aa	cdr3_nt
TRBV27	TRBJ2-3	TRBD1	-	CASSQGQGGSTDTQYF	TGTGCCAGCAGTCAAGGACAGGGGGGAAGCACAGATACGCAGTATTTT
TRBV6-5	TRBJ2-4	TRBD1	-	CASSYSTGLAKNIQYF	TGTGCCAGCAGTTACTCGACAGGGCTAGCCAAAAACATTCAGTACTTC
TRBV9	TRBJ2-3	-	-	CASSVGSRYTDTQYF	TGTGCCAGCAGCGTAGGGTCTAGGTACACAGATACGCAGTATTTT
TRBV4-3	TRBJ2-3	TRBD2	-	CASSQRTSGGGTDTQYF	TGCGCCAGCAGCCAGAGGACTAGCGGGGGAGGAACAGATACGCAGTATTTT
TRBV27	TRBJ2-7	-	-	CASSSTGTNSYEQYF	TGTGCCAGCAGTTCCACCGGGACAAACTCCTACGAGCAGTACTTC
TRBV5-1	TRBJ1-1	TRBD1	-	CASSLDGQALEAFF	TGCGCCAGCAGCTTAGACGGACAGGCACTTGAAGCTTTCTTT
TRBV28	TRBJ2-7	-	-	CASSPDSYEQYF	TGTGCCAGCAGCCCGGACAGCTACGAGCAGTACTTC
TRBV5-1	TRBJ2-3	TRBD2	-	CASCASSGGADTQYF	TGCGCCAGCTGCGCTTCTAGCGGGGGGGCAGATACGCAGTATTTT
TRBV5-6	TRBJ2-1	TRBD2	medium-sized	CASIPLRSGSSYNEQFF	TGTGCCAGCATCCCATTACGTAGCGGGAGCTCCTACAATGAGCAGTTCTTC
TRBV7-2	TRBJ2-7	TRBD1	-	CASSFHGTGVYEQYF	TGTGCCAGCAGCTTCCACGGGACAGGAGTCTACGAGCAGTACTTC
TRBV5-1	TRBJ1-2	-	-	CASSLAGGQDGYTF	TGCGCCAGCAGCTTGGCCGGGGGGCAAGATGGCTACACCTTC
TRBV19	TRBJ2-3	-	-	CASSFRTPDRSDTQYF	TGTGCCAGTAGTTTTCGGACCCCGGACAGATCAGATACGCAGTATTTT
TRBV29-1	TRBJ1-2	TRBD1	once	CSVAWTGQYGYTF	TGCAGCGTTGCCTGGACAGGTCAATATGGCTACACCTTC
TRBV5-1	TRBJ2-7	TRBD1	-	CASSLGQGVEQYF	TGCGCCAGCAGCCTAGGACAGGGGGTCGAGCAGTACTTC
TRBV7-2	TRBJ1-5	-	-	CASSLNKRQNQPQHF	TGTGCCAGCAGCTTAAACAAGAGGCAGAATCAGCCCCAGCATTTT
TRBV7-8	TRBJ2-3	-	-	CASSQNSGGWDTQYF	TGTGCCAGCAGCCAAAACAGCGGAGGCTGGGATACGCAGTATTTT
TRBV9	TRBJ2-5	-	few	CASSPGQLTQETQYF	TGTGCCAGCAGCCCAGGGCAGCTTACCCAAGAGACCCAGTACTTC
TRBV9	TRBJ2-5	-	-	CASSVNLRETQYF	TGTGCCAGCAGCGTTAACCTCCGGGAGACCCAGTACTTC
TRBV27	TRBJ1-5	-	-	CASSLRFQGSNQPQHF	TGTGCCAGCAGTTTAAGGTTTCAGGGCAGCAATCAGCCCCAGCATTTT
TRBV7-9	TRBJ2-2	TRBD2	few	CASSLFFSAGGPAGELFF	TGTGCCAGCAGCTTATTTTTCTCAGCGGGGGGGCCAGCCGGGGAGCTGTTTTTT
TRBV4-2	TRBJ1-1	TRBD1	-	CASSLYGTGGRTEAFF	TGTGCCAGCAGCTTGTACGGGACAGGGGGTCGAACTGAAGCTTTCTTT
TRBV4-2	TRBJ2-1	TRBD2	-	CASSPTLADLPNEQFF	TGTGCCAGCAGCCCAACCCTAGCGGATCTACCCAATGAGCAGTTCTTC
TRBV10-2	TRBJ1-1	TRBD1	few	CASSESWSGTENTEAFF	TGCGCCAGCAGTGAGTCTTGGAGTGGGACAGAGAACACTGAAGCTTTCTTT
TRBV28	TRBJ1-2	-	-	CASSLRGKRRNYGYTF	TGTGCCAGCAGTTTAAGGGGCAAACGCAGAAACTATGGCTACACCTTC
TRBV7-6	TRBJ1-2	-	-	CASSTDTKSRKTYGYTF	TGTGCCAGCAGCACGGACACTAAATCTCGAAAGACCTATGGCTACACCTTC
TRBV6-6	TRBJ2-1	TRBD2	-	CASTSGGRNEQFF	TGTGCCAGCACAAGCGGGGGGCGCAATGAGCAGTTCTTC
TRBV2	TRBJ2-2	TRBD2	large	CASSDLRTSLDGELFF	TGTGCCAGCAGTGACCTAAGGACTAGCCTGGACGGGGAGCTGTTTTTT
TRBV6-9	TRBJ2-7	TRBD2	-	CASSYFSTSGGYEQYF	TGTGCCAGCAGTTACTTTTCGACTAGCGGGGGCTACGAGCAGTACTTC
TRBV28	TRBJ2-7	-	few	CASSLSGEAYEQYF	TGTGCCAGCAGTTTATCTGGAGAAGCCTACGAGCAGTACTTC
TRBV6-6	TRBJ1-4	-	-	CASSYGRGRRGEKLFF	TGTGCCAGCAGTTACGGTCGGGGTCGAAGAGGTGAAAAACTGTTTTTT
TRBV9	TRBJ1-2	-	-	CASSVGGDYGYTF	TGTGCCAGCAGCGTAGGCGGTGACTATGGCTACACCTTC
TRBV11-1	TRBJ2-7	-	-	CASSFGSTEQYF	TGTGCCAGCAGCTTCGGTAGTACCGAGCAGTACTTC
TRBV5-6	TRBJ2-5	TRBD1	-	CASSFNRGWEVETQYF	TGTGCCAGCAGCTTCAACAGGGGGTGGGAGGTAGAGACCCAGTACTTC
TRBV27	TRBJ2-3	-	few	CASSPLVRSTDTQYF	TGTGCCAGCAGTCCTTTGGTCAGGAGCACAGATACGCAGTATTTT
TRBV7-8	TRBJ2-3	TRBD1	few	CASSADRGRTDTQYF	TGTGCCAGCAGCGCCGACAGGGGACGCACAGATACGCAGTATTTT
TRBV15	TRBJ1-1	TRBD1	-	CATRTITGGITEAFF	TGTGCCACCAGAACCATTACAGGGGGCATCACTGAAGCTTTCTTT
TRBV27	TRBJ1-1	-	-	CASSFLKSPGEAFF	TGTGCCAGCAGTTTCCTGAAATCTCCCGGTGAAGCTTTCTTT
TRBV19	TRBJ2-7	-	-	CASSIGGTAYEQYF	TGTGCCAGTAGTATAGGCGGGACAGCCTACGAGCAGTACTTC
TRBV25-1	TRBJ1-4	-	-	CASSEPGGRLFF	TGTGCCAGCAGTGAACCGGGAGGGAGACTGTTTTTT
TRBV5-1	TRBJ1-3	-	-	CASSLGRAGNTIYF	TGCGCCAGCAGCCTGGGGCGGGCTGGAAACACCATATATTTT
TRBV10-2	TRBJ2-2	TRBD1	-	CASSRDSNTGELFF	TGCGCCAGCAGCCGGGACAGCAACACCGGGGAGCTGTTTTTT
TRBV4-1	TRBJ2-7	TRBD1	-	CASSQGPGQGTYEQYF	TGCGCCAGCAGCCAAGGCCCGGGACAGGGAACCTACGAGCAGTACTTC
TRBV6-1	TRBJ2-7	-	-	CASSEGAEYEQYF	TGTGCCAGCAGTGAAGGGGCAGAATACGAGCAGTACTTC
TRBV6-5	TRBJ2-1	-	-	CASSLGSSSYNEQFF	TGTGCCAGCAGTTTGGGCAGTAGCTCCTACAATGAGCAGTTCTTC
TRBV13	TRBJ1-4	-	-	CASSLQGGFEKLFF	TGTGCCAGCAGTCTACAGGGTGGGTTTGAAAAACTGTTTTTT
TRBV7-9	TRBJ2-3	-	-	CASSGPGIRGDTQYF	TGTGCCAGCAGCGGGCCGGGGATACGAGGGGATACGCAGTATTTT
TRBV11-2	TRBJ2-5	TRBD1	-	CASSWGTGVQETQYF	TGTGCCAGCAGCTGGGGGACAGGGGTTCAAGAGACCCAGTACTTC
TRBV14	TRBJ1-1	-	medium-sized	CASSHGGALGTEAFF	TGTGCCAGCAGCCATGGTGGGGCCTTGGGCACTGAAGCTTTCTTT
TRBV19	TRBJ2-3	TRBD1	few	CASSLGQGLDTQYF	TGTGCCAGTAGTCTGGGACAGGGGTTAGATACGCAGTATTTT
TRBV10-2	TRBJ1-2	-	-	CASSEELANYGYTF	TGCGCCAGCAGTGAGGAGTTAGCTAACTATGGCTACACCTTC
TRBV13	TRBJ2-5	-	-	CASSSVSETQYF	TGTGCCAGCAGCTCGGTCTCGGAGACCCAGTACTTC
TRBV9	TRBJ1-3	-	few	CASSLGTFFEGNTIYF	TGTGCCAGCAGCCTTGGGACATTTTTCGAAGGAAACACCATATATTTT
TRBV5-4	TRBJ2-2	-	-	CASSLAAGELFF	TGTGCCAGCAGCTTGGCAGCGGGCGAGCTGTTTTTT
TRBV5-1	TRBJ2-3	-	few	CASSLLEGQPPDTQYF	TGCGCCAGCAGCTTATTAGAGGGTCAACCCCCAGATACGCAGTATTTT